The next 3 T cell receptor beta chains were all read from a single sample in a study of blood T cells in healthy people across ages. A second PCR, run for about 7 to 11 cycles, used a sample-barcoded 5' primer plus a J-beta primer mix. TCRdb re-called the 5' RACE reads with MiXCR, one entry per CDR3 protein. The table records approximately 670,000 distinct CDR3 sequences, approximately 40% of them present only once. Source material: blood. These TCRs come from a man older than 75 in good health.

This clonotype was detected only a few times. The chain uses TRBV11-2 and TRBJ1-2; a weak D match, TRBD1 (6 bases). Germline V gives CDR1 SGHAT, CDR2 FQNNGV. V was shortened by 0 bases and J by 1 base, with 15 bases between the two germline ends. The CDR3 has 17 amino acids. The CDR3 region is CASSLDGRGSFNYGYTF. DNA of the CDR3: TGTGCCAGCAGCTTAGATGGCAGGGGCTCGTTTAACTATGGCTACACCTTC.

The chain couples TRBV5-4 to TRBJ2-2; D may be TRBD2 (6 bases). Per the germline V gene, CDR1 is SGHNT and CDR2 is YYREEE (reference sequence). CDR3 length equals 14 residues. Between the trimmed V and J ends, which lost 5 bases and 1 base, there was a span of 9 bases. The CDR3 reads CASSSEGNTGELFF. The CDR3 DNA is TGTGCCAGCAGTTCGGAGGGGAACACCGGGGAGCTGTTTTTT.

This clonotype came up many times. The chain combines TRBV10-3 with TRBJ2-5; perhaps TRBD1 as D (5 bases). Trimming pared 6 bases from V and 5 bases from J, leaving 16 bases between. The CDR3 totals 14 residues. CDR1 ENHRY and CDR2 SYGVKD come from the germline V gene. CDR3 DNA sequence: TGTGCCATCAGCCAAGGGGATTCGCGGGAGACCCAGTACTTC. The encoded protein is CAISQGDSRETQYF.